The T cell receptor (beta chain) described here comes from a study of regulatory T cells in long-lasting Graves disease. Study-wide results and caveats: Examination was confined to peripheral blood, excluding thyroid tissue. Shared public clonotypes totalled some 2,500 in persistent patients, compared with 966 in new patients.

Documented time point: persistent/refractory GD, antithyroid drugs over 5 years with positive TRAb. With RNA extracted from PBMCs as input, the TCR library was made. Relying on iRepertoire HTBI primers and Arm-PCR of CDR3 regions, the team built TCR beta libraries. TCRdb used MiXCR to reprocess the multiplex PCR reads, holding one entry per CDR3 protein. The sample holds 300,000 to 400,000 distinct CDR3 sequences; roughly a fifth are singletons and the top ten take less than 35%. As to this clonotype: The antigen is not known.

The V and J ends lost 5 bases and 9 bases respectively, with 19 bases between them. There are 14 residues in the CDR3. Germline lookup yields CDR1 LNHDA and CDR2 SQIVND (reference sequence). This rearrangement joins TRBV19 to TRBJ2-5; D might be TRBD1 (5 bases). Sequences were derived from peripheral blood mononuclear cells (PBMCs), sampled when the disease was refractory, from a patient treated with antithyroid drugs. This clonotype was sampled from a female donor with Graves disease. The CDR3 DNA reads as TGTGCCAGTAGTGCTGGTTCTTTAGGGGTACCCCAGTACTTC. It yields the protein CASSAGSLGVPQYF.